The 22 T cell receptor beta chains in this list originate from one sample, sequenced in a study of cytomegalovirus exposure and HLA in healthy donors. PCR employed 60 Vbeta and 13 Jbeta primers. Using immunoSEQ multiplex PCR, the repertoire was profiled, and TCRdb retains in-frame clones only, with some absent. Found here are about 54,000 clones; the top ten clones hold 6.5% to 8.5%. The sample was PBMCs. The origin of the receptors is a woman aged 40 to 50 in good health and CMV-seronegative.

The V gene is TRBV10-3, the J gene TRBJ1-2, with 10 bases aligning to TRBD1. V trimming: 6 bases; J trimming: 3 bases; junction bases outside the gene matches: 1. Germline values: CDR1 ENHRY, CDR2 SYGVKD. The CDR3 covers 13 residues. The CDR3 sequence is CAISGQGDYGYTF. The CDR3 DNA sequence: TGTGCCATCAGCGGACAGGGGGACTATGGCTACACCTTC.

The CDR3 loop is CAWSVHRETEAFF. The CDR3 DNA is TGTGCCTGGAGTGTCCACAGGGAGACTGAAGCTTTCTTT. The chain combines TRBV30 with TRBJ1-1; D is perhaps TRBD1 (6 bases). V lost 0 bases and J 5 bases, leaving 10 bases between the germline ends. The CDR3 covers 13 residues. Germline loops: CDR1 GTSNPN, CDR2 SVGIG (reference sequence).

Remarks on this clone: The junction departs from germline at one end; a sequencing error may be responsible. The chain combines TRBV6-6 with TRBJ2-5; perhaps TRBD1 as D (6 bases). Germline values: CDR1 MNHNY, CDR2 SVGAGI (reference sequence). CDR3 length equals 14 residues. Here the CDR3 reads CASSNSDRPETQYF. DNA for the CDR3: TGTGCCAGCAGTAACTCGGACAGACCAGAGACCCAGTACTTC.

The V call is TRBV4-3, the J call TRBJ2-3, with TRBD2 matching 13 bases. CDR3 size: 15 residues. Per the germline V gene, CDR1 is LGHNA and CDR2 is YSLEER. V gave up 2 bases and J gave up 5 bases; unmatched junction bases: 1. This chain's CDR3 is CASSQTSGRVDTQYF. Here the CDR3 DNA reads TGCGCCAGCAGCCAAACTAGCGGGAGGGTAGATACGCAGTATTTT.

The CDR3, as DNA: TGTGCCAGCGTCGACATCTACAATCAGCCCCAGCATTTT. As protein: CASVDIYNQPQHF. V gene TRBV6-1 combines with J gene TRBJ1-5; D is ambiguous. Trimming took off 8 bases at V and 3 bases at J, with 11 bases between the two ends. The germline CDR1 and CDR2 sequences are MNHNS and SASEGT. The CDR3 is 13 residues long.

This chain uses TRBV19 with TRBJ1-1; no definite D call. The V end was cut by 5 bases, the J end by 7 bases, with 17 bases between. The CDR3 is made up of 14 amino acids. Germline lookup yields CDR1 LNHDA and CDR2 SQIVND (reference sequence). CDR3 nucleotide sequence: TGTGCCAGTAGTGGGCGGATCGCGGGGAGTGAAGCTTTCTTT. Its protein product is CASSGRIAGSEAFF.

J is TRBJ1-2 and V is TRBV30, with D possibly being TRBD1 (6 bases). This CDR3 spans 15 amino acids. The ends were cut back, 5 bases at V and 2 bases at J, with 18 bases in the middle. Germline lookup yields CDR1 GTSNPN and CDR2 SVGIG (reference sequence). CDR3 sequence reads: CAWGKQGLANYGYTF. CDR3 nucleotide sequence: TGTGCCTGGGGAAAACAGGGATTAGCGAACTATGGCTACACCTTC. Full variable domain (outside the CDR3, taken from reference TRBV30 and TRBJ1-2): SQTIHQWPATLVQPVGSPLSLECTVEGTSNPNLYWYRQAAGRGLQLLFYSVGIGQISSEVPQNLSASRPQDRQFILSSKKLLLSDSGFYLCAWGKQGLANYGYTFGSGTRLTVV.

The chain recombines TRBV30 with TRBJ1-4, with D possibly TRBD1 on 5 matching bases. The CDR3 contains 11 residues. The germline V gene encodes CDR1 GTSNPN and CDR2 SVGIG (reference sequence). V dropped 5 bases and J dropped 6 bases, with 7 bases sitting between them. The CDR3, as DNA: TGTGCCTGGTTCAGGGATGAAAAACTGTTTTTT. It translates to CAWFRDEKLFF.

V is TRBV6-1 and J is TRBJ2-6; D is unclear. The CDR3 extends over 15 amino acids. From germline, CDR1 is MNHNS and CDR2 SASEGT. Trimming removed 6 bases from V and 0 bases from J, with 9 bases in between. CDR3 nucleotides: TGTGCCAGCAGCGAGGTCTTCTCTGGGGCCAACGTCCTGACTTTC. Its translation is CASSEVFSGANVLTF.

The chain is built from TRBV6-5 and TRBJ1-1; tentative D call: TRBD1 (5 bases). Germline V lookup: CDR1 MNHEY, CDR2 SVGAGI. This CDR3 spans 12 amino acids. The ends were cut back, 7 bases at V and 1 base at J, with 7 bases in the middle. The CDR3 sequence is CASTQGNTEAFF. The CDR3 bases are TGTGCCAGCACCCAGGGGAACACTGAAGCTTTCTTT.

The J gene is TRBJ2-2, the V gene TRBV6-7; TRBD1 agrees at 8 bases. TRBV6-7 belongs to the ORF category, with a function that is uncertain. The CDR3 has 18 residues. J gave up 4 bases and V 8 bases, and 18 bases lay outside the gene matches. This CDR3 reads CASATMYWTGLFTGELFF. The DNA for the CDR3 is TGTGCCAGCGCTACAATGTATTGGACAGGGCTCTTCACCGGGGAGCTGTTTTTT.

The gene calls are TRBV18 and TRBJ1-2; tentatively, D is TRBD1 (6 bases). Trimming left V 4 bases short and J 4 bases short, with 10 bases between. The CDR3 sequence is 13 residues long. CDR1 is KGHSH, CDR2 LQKENI, per germline. CDR3 nucleotides: TGTGCCAGCTCACACTCGGACAGCTATGGCTACACCTTC. This gives the protein CASSHSDSYGYTF.

The chain carries TRBV28 and TRBJ2-7, with TRBD2 identical over 8 bases. Germline loops: CDR1 MDHEN, CDR2 SYDVKM. V shed 5 bases, J shed 2 bases, and the junction held 8 bases outside the gene matches. The CDR3 has 15 residues. CDR3 loop: CASSPGGSGTYEQYF. CDR3 nucleotides: TGTGCCAGCAGTCCCGGGGGTAGCGGGACCTACGAGCAGTACTTC.

This sequence joins TRBV28 and TRBJ2-7, with a possible D match to TRBD2 (5 bases). Trimming removed 3 bases at V and 2 bases at J, with 11 bases between. The CDR3 is made up of 14 amino acids. Looked up from germline, CDR1 is MDHEN and CDR2 is SYDVKM. In DNA form, the CDR3 reads TGTGCCAGCAGTTTTCAGCGGCCCCCCTACGAGCAGTACTTC. It codes for CASSFQRPPYEQYF.

The chain combines TRBV5-6 with TRBJ2-7, with 7 bases identical to TRBD2. The junction had 12 bases not matched to a gene; V was cut back by 3 bases and J by 3 bases. This CDR3 contains 16 residues. CDR1 is SGHDT and CDR2 is YYEEEE in the germline V gene. This chain's CDR3 is CASSSFLLAEGYEQYF. The DNA of the CDR3 is TGTGCCAGCAGCTCGTTCCTCCTAGCGGAGGGCTACGAGCAGTACTTC.

The CDR3 DNA is TGTGCCAGCAGTCCTCGGGACAGGGGCCTGTTAAACCTCCACTTT. Its translation: CASSPRDRGLLNLHF. This chain joins TRBV27 and TRBJ1-6; TRBD1 agrees at 10 bases. This CDR3 is 15 amino acids long. The junction had 13 bases not matched to a gene; V was cut back by 5 bases and J by 15 bases. Germline CDR1 reads MNHEY; CDR2 reads SMNVEV (reference sequence).

The genes are TRBV9 and TRBJ2-7; 8 bases agree with TRBD2. V was pared by 4 bases and J by 7 bases, with 13 bases of the junction left unmatched. Looked up from germline, CDR1 is SGDLS and CDR2 is YYNGEE. The length of the CDR3 is 15 residues. CDR3 coding DNA: TGTGCCAGCAGCTCCCGGGGGGGACCCGGAGGAGAGCAGTACTTC. Its translation is CASSSRGGPGGEQYF.

The gene calls are TRBV14 and TRBJ2-7; no reliable D call. Trimming took 5 bases from V and 7 from J, leaving 18 bases between them. The CDR3 is 14 residues long. CDR1 is SGHDN, CDR2 FVKESK, per germline. Written as DNA, the CDR3 is TGTGCCAGCAGCGGTGAGAACCGTCTTTGGGAGCAGTACTTC. Translation: CASSGENRLWEQYF.

The chain joins TRBV28 to TRBJ2-1; perhaps TRBD2 as D (6 bases). Per the germline V gene, CDR1 is MDHEN and CDR2 is SYDVKM. V was shortened by 8 bases and J by 0 bases, with 11 bases between the two germline ends. The CDR3 covers 14 residues. The CDR3 sequence: CASHFGSSYNEQFF. In nucleotides, the CDR3 is TGTGCCAGCCATTTCGGGAGCTCCTACAATGAGCAGTTCTTC.

The chain couples TRBV6-5 to TRBJ2-7, with 7 positions matching TRBD1. Germline CDR1 and CDR2: MNHEY and SVGAGI. The CDR3 sequence is 14 residues long. V dropped 6 bases and J dropped 6; count of bases not matched to a gene: 11. CDR3 bases: TGTGCCAGCAGCCGAGGGGGCAGAGGAGGCGAGCAGTACTTC. Its translation: CASSRGGRGGEQYF.

V and J are TRBV7-2 and TRBJ2-7; D may be TRBD1 (7 bases). This CDR3 has 14 amino acids. Deletions cut 4 bases from V and 5 bases from J, with 15 bases between. Germline V gives CDR1 SGHTA, CDR2 FQGNSA. CDR3 amino acids: CASSSGDSLHEQYF. DNA for the CDR3: TGTGCCAGCAGCTCGGGGGACAGCCTTCACGAGCAGTACTTC.

The chain joins TRBV7-9 to TRBJ2-7; 7 positions match TRBD1. The CDR3 extends over 15 amino acids. CDR1 and CDR2 from the germline V gene are SEHNR and FQNEAQ (reference sequence). J was trimmed by 6 bases and V by 5 bases; bases with no gene match: 13. The CDR3: CASSLLTGALTEQYF. The CDR3 DNA reads TGTGCCAGCAGCCTTTTAACAGGGGCCTTAACCGAGCAGTACTTC.